This TCR beta chain emerged from a study of cytomegalovirus exposure and HLA in healthy donors. The PCR ran on 60 Vbeta and 13 Jbeta primers. The data were produced by immunoSEQ multiplex PCR, yet TCRdb's version contains in-frame clones alone and is incomplete. The repertoire holds a few hundred thousand clones, with around 90% as singletons. A single count supports this clone. The germline CDR1 and CDR2 sequences are SGHVS and FQNEAQ. This CDR3 comprises 17 residues. The ends were cut back, 1 base at V and 0 bases at J, with 13 bases in the middle. The chain couples TRBV7-8 to TRBJ1-3, with D possibly being TRBD1 (5 bases). The origin of this receptor is a girl aged 2 to 10 in good health and CMV-seronegative. The source material was PBMCs. The CDR3 nucleotides read TGTGCCAGCAGCTTAGAACGGGCCCAGGGCTCTGGAAACACCATATATTTT. This translates into CASSLERAQGSGNTIYF. The full variable domain, rest sourced from reference TRBV7-8 and TRBJ1-3, is GAGVSQSPRYKVAKRGQDVALRCDPISGHVSLFWYQQALGQGPEFLTYFQNEAQLDKSGLPSDRFFAERPEGSVSTLKIQRTQQEDSAVYLCASSLERAQGSGNTIYFGEGSWLTVV.